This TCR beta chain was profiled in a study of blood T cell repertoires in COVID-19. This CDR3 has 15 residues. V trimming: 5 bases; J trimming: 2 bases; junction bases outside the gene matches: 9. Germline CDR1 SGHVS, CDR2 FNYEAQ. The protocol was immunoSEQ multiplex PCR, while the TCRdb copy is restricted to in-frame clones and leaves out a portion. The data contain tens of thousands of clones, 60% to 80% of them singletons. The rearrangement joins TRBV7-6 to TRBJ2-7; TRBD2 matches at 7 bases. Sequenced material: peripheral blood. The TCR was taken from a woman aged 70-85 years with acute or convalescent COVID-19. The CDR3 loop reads CASSRGAGAAYEQYF. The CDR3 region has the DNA TGTGCCAGCAGCCGAGGGGCGGGAGCCGCCTACGAGCAGTACTTC. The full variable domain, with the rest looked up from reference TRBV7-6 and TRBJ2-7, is GAGVSQSPRYKVTKRGQDVALRCDPISGHVSLYWYRQALGQGPEFLTYFNYEAQQDKSGLPNDRFSAERPEGSISTLTIQRTEQRDSAMYRCASSRGAGAAYEQYFGPGTRLTVT.